This T cell receptor beta chain was sequenced for a study of regulatory T cells in long-lasting Graves disease. This clonotype has at least ten counts. Combining iRepertoire HTBI primers with Arm-PCR of CDR3 regions, the authors built TCR beta libraries. Using its own MiXCR run on the multiplex PCR reads, TCRdb lists one record per CDR3 protein. The profile shows 530,000 or so distinct CDR3 sequences, less than 15% of them singletons. Time point defined: newly diagnosed GD, antithyroid drugs for less than 3 months. The TCR library used RNA extracted from PBMCs. CDR3 length equals 15 residues. Germline lookup yields CDR1 SGHTA and CDR2 FQGNSA. Germline trimming cut 1 base from V and 0 bases from J; bases unmatched to any gene: 3. Another study also made use of these data, one on T cells in Graves' hyperthyroidism and ophthalmopathy. That paper notes: The HTBI set primed first-round TCR CDR3 RT-PCR.

Specimen: peripheral blood mononuclear cells (PBMCs), collected at new diagnosis, from a patient treated with antithyroid drugs. This TCR was sampled from a man aged 25-45 years with Graves disease. This chain links TRBV7-2 with TRBJ2-7; 7 bases fit TRBD2. The CDR3 DNA follows: TGTGCCAGCAGCTTAGAGGGGACTACCTCCTACGAGCAGTACTTC. As protein: CASSLEGTTSYEQYF.